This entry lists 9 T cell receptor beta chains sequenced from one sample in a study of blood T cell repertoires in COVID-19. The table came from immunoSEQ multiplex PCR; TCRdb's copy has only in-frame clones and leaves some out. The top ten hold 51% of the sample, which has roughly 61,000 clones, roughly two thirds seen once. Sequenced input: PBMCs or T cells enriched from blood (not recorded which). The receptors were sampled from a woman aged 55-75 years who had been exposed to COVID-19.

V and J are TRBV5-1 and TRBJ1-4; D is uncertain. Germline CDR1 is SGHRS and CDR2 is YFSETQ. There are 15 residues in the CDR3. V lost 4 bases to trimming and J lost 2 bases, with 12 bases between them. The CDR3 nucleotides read TGCGCCAGCAGCCGGGATGGGTTTACTAATGAAAAACTGTTTTTT. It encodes CASSRDGFTNEKLFF.

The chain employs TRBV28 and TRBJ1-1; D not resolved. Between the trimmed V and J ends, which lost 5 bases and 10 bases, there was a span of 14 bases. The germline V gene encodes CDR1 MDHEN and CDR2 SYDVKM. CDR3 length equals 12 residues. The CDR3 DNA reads TGTGCCAGCAGTCCTCTTTGGTCCGGAGCTTTCTTT. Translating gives CASSPLWSGAFF.

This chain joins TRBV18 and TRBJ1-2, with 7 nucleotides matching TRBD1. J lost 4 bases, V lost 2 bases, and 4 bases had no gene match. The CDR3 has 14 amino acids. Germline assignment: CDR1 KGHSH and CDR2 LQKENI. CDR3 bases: TGTGCCAGCTCACCAATGGGACAGTCCTATGGCTACACCTTC. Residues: CASSPMGQSYGYTF.

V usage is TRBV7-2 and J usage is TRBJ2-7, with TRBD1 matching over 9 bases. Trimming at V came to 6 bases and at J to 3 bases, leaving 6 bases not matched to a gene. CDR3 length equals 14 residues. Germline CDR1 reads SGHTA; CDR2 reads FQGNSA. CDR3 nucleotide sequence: TGTGCCAGCAGTACGCGGGACAGGGTCTACGAGCAGTACTTC. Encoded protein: CASSTRDRVYEQYF.

CDR3 in amino acids: CARPDRQCGNQPQHF. The CDR3 region has the DNA TGTGCCAGGCCGGACAGGCAGTGTGGCAATCAGCCCCAGCATTTT. The chain couples TRBV2 to TRBJ1-5; 7 bases are shared with TRBD1. This CDR3 region has 15 residues. J was trimmed by 2 bases and V by 9 bases; bases with no gene match: 10. The V gene's germline CDR1 is SNHLY and CDR2 FYNNEI.

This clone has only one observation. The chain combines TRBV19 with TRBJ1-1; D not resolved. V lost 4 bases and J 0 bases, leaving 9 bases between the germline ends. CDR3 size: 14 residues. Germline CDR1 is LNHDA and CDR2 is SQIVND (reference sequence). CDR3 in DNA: TGTGCCAGTAGTACCAGTTTTATGAACACTGAAGCTTTCTTT. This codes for CASSTSFMNTEAFF.

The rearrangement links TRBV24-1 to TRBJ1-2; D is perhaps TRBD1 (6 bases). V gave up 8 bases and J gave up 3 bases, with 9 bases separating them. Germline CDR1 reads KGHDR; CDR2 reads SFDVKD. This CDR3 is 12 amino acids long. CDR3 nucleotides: TGTGCCACCAAGGACAGCCACTATGGCTACACCTTC. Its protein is CATKDSHYGYTF.

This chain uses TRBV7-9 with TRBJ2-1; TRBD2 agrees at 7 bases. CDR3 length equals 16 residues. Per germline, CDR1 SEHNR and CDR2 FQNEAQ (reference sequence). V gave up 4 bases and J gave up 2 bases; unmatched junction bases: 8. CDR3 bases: TGTGCCAGCAGCTCGAATATAGCGGGTCCCTACAATGAGCAGTTCTTC. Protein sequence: CASSSNIAGPYNEQFF.

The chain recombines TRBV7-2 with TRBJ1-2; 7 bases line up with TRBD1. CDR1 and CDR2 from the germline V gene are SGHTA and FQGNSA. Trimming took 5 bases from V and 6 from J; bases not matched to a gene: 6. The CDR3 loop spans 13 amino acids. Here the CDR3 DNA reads TGTGCCAGCAGCGTCACAGGGGACCATGGCTACACCTTC. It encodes CASSVTGDHGYTF.